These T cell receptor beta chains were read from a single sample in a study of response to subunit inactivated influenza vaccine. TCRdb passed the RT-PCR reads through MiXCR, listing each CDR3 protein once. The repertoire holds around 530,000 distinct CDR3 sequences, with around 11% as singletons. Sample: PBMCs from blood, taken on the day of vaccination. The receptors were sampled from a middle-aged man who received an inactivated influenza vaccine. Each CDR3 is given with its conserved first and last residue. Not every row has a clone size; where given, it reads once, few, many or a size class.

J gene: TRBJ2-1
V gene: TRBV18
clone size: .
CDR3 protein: CASSPPSINRNEQFF

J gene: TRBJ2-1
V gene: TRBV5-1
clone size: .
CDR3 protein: CASSLSRGSYNEQFF

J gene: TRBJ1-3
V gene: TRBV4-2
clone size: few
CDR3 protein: CASSQEPTSGNTIYF

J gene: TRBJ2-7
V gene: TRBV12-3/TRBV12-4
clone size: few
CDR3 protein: CASKFPLGTGYPYEQYF

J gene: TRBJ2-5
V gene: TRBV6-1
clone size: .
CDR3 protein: CASTLAGGKQETQYF

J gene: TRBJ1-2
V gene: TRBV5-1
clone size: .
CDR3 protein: CASSSTGDPNGYTF

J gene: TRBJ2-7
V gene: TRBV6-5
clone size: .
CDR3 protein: CASSSEGGSYEQYF

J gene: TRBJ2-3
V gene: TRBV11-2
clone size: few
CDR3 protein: CASSLGAGVGDTQYF

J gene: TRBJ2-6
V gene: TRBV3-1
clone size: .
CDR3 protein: CASSQDRIKRFSGANVLTF

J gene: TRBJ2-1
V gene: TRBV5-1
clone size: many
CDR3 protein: CASSLLQSNEQFF

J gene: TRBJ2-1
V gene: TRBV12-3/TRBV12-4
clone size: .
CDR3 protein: CASSFGGALAGRF

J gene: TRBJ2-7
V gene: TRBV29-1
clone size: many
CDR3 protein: CSARTGYLEQYF

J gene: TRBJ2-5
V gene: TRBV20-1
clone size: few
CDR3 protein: CSARHRLAGGPETQYF

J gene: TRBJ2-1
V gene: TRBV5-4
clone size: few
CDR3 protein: CASSGTSGRVRAF

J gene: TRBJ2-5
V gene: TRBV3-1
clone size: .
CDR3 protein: CASRPDSGRETQYF

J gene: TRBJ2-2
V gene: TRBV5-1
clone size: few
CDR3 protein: CASSETGNTGELFF

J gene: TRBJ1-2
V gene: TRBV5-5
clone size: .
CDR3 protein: CASSLGGRVGYTF

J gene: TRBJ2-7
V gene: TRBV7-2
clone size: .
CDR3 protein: CASNSLDSSYEQYF

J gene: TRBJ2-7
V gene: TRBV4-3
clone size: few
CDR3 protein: CASSQEVRARGGYEQYF

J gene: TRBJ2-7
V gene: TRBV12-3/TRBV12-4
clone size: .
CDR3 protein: CASSFFGRARYEQYF

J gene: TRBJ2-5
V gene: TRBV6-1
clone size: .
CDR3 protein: CASTPLTSRETQYF

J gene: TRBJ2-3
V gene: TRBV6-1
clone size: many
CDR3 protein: CASRMTGTSGKTDTQYF

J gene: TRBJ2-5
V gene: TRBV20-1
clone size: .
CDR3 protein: CSAPGSSETQYF

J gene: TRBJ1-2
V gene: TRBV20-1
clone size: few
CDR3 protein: CSARGLDGKGDGYTF

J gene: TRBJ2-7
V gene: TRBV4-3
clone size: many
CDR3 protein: CASSQDLAGAPLPYEQYF

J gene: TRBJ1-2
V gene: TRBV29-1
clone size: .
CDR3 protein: CSVDLQGSVAYGYTF

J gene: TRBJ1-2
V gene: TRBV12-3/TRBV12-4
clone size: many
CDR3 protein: CASSSQWSGYTF

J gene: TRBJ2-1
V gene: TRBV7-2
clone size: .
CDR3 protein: CASSLLAGAYNEQFF

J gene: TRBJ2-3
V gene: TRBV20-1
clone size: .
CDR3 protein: CSARHAVRQVGDTQYF

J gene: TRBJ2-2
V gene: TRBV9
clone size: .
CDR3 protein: CASSVGPANTGELFF

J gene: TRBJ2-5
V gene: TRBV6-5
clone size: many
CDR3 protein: CASSYQPQYQETQYF

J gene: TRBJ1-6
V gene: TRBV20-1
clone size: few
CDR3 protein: CSALDSYNSPLHF

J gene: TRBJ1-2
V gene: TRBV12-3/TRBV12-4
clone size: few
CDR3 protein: CASSFFGTGAMGYGYTF

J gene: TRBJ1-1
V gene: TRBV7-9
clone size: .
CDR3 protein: CASSPDGQVGAFF

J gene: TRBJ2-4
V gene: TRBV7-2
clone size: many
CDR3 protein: CASSFGAPKIFQYF

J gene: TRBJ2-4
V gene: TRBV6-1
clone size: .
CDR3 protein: CASNPPEGSKNIQYF

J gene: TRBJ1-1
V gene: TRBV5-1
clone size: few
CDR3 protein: CASSLELTGTEAFF

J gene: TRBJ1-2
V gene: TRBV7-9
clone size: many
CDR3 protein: CASSLLQGPVGGYTF

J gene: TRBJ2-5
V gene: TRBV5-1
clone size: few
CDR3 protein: CASSSTSGRYPGTQYF

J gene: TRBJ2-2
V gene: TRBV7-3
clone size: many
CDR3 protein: CASSPKTSGRVTGELFF

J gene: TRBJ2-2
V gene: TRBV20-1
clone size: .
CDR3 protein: CSARSSGTGVSGELFF

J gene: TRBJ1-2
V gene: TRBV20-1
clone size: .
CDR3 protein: CSAKVLGGYTF

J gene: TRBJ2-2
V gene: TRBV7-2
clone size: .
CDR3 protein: CASSPSWTGELFF

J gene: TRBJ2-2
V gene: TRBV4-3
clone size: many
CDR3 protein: CASSQLAGRTGELFF

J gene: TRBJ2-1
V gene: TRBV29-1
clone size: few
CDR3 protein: CTTGTGVVEQFF

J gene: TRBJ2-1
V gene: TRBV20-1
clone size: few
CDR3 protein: CSARTSGLNEQFF

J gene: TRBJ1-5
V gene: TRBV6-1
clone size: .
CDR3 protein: CASSEYGAGGYSQPQHF

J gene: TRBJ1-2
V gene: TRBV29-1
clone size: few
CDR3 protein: CSGDSTSHGYTF

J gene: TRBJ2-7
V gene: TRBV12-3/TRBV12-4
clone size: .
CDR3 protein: CASSPRVAGAPNEQYF

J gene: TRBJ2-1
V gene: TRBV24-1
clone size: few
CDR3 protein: CATSDQGQGHNEQFF

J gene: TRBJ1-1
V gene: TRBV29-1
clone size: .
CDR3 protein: CSTGSGGTEAFF

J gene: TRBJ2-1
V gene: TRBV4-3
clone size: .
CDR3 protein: CASSQDTRPDNEQFF

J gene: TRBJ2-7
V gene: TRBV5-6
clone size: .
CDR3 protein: CASSSHGELYEQYF

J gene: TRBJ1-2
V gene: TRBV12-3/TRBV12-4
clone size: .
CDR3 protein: CASSSIGSGHRANYGYTF

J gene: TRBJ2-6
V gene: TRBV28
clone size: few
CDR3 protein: CASTAWGQSSGANVLTF

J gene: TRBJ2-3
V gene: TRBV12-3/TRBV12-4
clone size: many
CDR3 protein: CASIKQGPPSTDTQYF

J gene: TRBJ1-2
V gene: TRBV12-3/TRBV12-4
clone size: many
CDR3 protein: CASGRTDANYGYTF

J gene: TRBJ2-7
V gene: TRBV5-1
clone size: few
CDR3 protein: CASSSSEGPWEEQYF

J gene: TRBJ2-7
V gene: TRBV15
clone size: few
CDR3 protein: CATSRDRGGATKQYF

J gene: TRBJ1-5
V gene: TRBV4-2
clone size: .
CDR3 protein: CASSQDPVGATSRNQPQHF